The TCR beta chain under discussion was sequenced for a study of identical twins. In every case, the donor was a healthy Caucasian. Addition of a universal primer site occurred through template switching, and cDNA carried unique molecular identifiers. In TCRdb, the 5' RACE reads were re-called with MiXCR into one record per CDR3 protein. Among 470,000 or so distinct CDR3 sequences, roughly 24% were seen once, and the ten largest hold 2.9%. A further study also used this sample, focusing on T cells expressing NK-cell markers. This second study says: Dominant NKG2C+ clonotypes were found to form about 1.0-8% of CD8+ T cells in over five donors.

This clonotype originated in a woman aged 18-29 years in good health. The specimen sequenced was CD4+ T cells sorted from blood.

CDR3 sequence reads: CAIGKGSSYEQYF. CDR3 DNA sequence: TGTGCCATCGGCAAGGGGAGCTCCTACGAGCAGTACTTC. The chain uses TRBV3-1 and TRBJ2-7, with D perhaps being TRBD1 or TRBD2 (5 bases each). V lost 10 bases, J lost 0 bases, and 13 bases lay in between. Germline V gene lookup returns CDR1 LGHDT and CDR2 YNNKEL (reference sequence). This CDR3 has 13 amino acids.